The rows below give T cell receptor beta chains drawn from one sample of a study of blood T cell repertoires in COVID-19. Only in-frame clones appear in the TCRdb table, and some are missing; sequencing was by immunoSEQ multiplex PCR. The table lists some 180,000 clones, around 90% of them singletons. The specimen sequenced was peripheral blood. Receptor source: a man in his forties with active or convalescent COVID-19. Both conserved end residues are trimmed from each CDR3.

v_call: TRBV28
cdr3_aa: ASSPRTGLTGANVLT

v_call: TRBV5-1
cdr3_aa: ASSLGTAHSGEQY

v_call: TRBV7-2
cdr3_aa: ASSLKTGDSESPLH

v_call: TRBV11-3
cdr3_aa: ASSLGGTLNEQF

v_call: TRBV11-3
cdr3_aa: ASSLSGLPLH

v_call: TRBV29-1
cdr3_aa: SVEDPRADTQY

v_call: TRBV3-1/TRBV3-2
cdr3_aa: ASTPDRGYDTEAF

v_call: TRBV5-1
cdr3_aa: ASSLAGTDYEQY

v_call: TRBV5-1
cdr3_aa: ASSLFAETNTEAF

v_call: TRBV4-2
cdr3_aa: ASSQAGGGNTDTQY

v_call: TRBV11-3
cdr3_aa: ASSLRAGRANEQF

v_call: TRBV11-3
cdr3_aa: ASSLDPGFADTQY

v_call: TRBV5-1
cdr3_aa: ASSGTDRAGEQY

v_call: TRBV6-6
cdr3_aa: ASSLKGQGAPEAF

v_call: TRBV7-9
cdr3_aa: ASSQGQVELF

v_call: TRBV19
cdr3_aa: ASSPRHYYSGNTIY

v_call: TRBV7-2
cdr3_aa: ASSLAAQGNQETQY

v_call: TRBV6-4
cdr3_aa: ASSDSRVGHNEQF

v_call: TRBV19
cdr3_aa: ASALRGGDETQY

v_call: TRBV5-4
cdr3_aa: ASSRTGGTGNTIY

v_call: TRBV3-1/TRBV3-2
cdr3_aa: ASSQEGLGGLGYT

v_call: TRBV6-6
cdr3_aa: ASSYLGQGSQPQH

v_call: TRBV5-5
cdr3_aa: ASSLAGSSYEQY

v_call: TRBV18
cdr3_aa: ASSRGRGETQY

v_call: TRBV11-3
cdr3_aa: ASSPGGAGGETQY

v_call: TRBV4-2
cdr3_aa: ASSQHRDSIYEQY

v_call: TRBV5-4
cdr3_aa: ASSLGTSGNYEQY

v_call: TRBV6-5
cdr3_aa: ASSDPPGHHYGYT

v_call: TRBV12-3/TRBV12-4
cdr3_aa: ASSLKGQAEAF

v_call: TRBV12-5
cdr3_aa: ASGLSSADTQY

v_call: TRBV6-5
cdr3_aa: ASREGQGFSYEQY